The text below deals with one T cell receptor (beta chain). The antigen is unknown. This entry belongs to a study of T cells in narcolepsy. Looking at the study overall: Healthy controls were enrolled alongside patients with narcolepsy type 1 or type 2. General study points: Some memory CD4+ repertoires had no autoreactive clone sequences. Autoreactive HCRT-specific and TRIB2-specific clonotypes were marked in same-patient CSF-versus-blood CD4+ comparisons. Autoreactive clonotypes reportedly recurred in blood of same and different patients, not controls.

Libraries were prepared by immunoSEQ multiplex PCR; TCRdb keeps only in-frame clonotypes and omits some of them. The data hold around 31,000 clones, with less than 90% observed a single time. Trimming removed 4 bases from V and 0 bases from J; junction bases left unmatched: 13. Germline CDR1 GTSNPN, CDR2 SVGIG (reference sequence). The CDR3 has 17 amino acids. This chain connects TRBV30 to TRBJ1-1, with 8 bases aligning to TRBD1. Sample: CD45RA- memory CD4+ T cells from PBMCs. The source is a human donor with narcolepsy. CDR3 bases: TGTGCCTGGAAGCCTCGGGCAGGGGGCCTCATGAACACTGAAGCTTTCTTT. Translating it yields CAWKPRAGGLMNTEAFF.